The rows below give T cell receptor beta chains drawn from one sample of a study of blood T cell repertoires in COVID-19. This table comes from immunoSEQ multiplex PCR, and its TCRdb copy is limited to in-frame clones, with some not included. The sample lists 300,000 to 350,000 clones; 90% to 95% were seen once. The sequencing input was PBMCs or T cells enriched from blood (not recorded which). These receptors all come from a woman aged 25 to 45 who had been exposed to COVID-19. CDR3s include the opening cysteine and the closing phenylalanine or tryptophan. A D gene is named only where the DNA matches it firmly. Some rows have no size entry. The others give once, few or many, or a class for an expanded clone.

CDR3 | DNA | J | size | D | V
CASSPFGGSYNSPLHF | TGTGCCAGCAGCCCCTTCGGGGGATCCTATAATTCACCCCTCCACTTT | TRBJ1-6 | - | - | TRBV3-1/TRBV3-2
CASSPTGASGYTF | TGTGCCAGCAGCCCTACAGGGGCTTCTGGCTACACCTTC | TRBJ1-2 | - | TRBD1 | TRBV5-5
CASPPAGNSPLHF | TGTGCCAGCCCCCCGGCAGGGAACTCACCCCTCCACTTT | TRBJ1-6 | - | - | TRBV7-9
CASSPPQGARDTQYF | TGTGCCAGCTCACCACCGCAGGGGGCCAGGGATACGCAGTATTTT | TRBJ2-3 | - | TRBD1 | TRBV18
CASSSRRGTDYGYTF | TGCGCCAGCAGCTCCAGGAGAGGGACAGACTATGGCTACACCTTC | TRBJ1-2 | - | TRBD1 | TRBV5-1
CASGLTDNEQFF | TGTGCTAGTGGGCTCACAGACAATGAGCAGTTCTTC | TRBJ2-1 | - | - | TRBV12-5
CASSLSRTSYEQYF | TGTGCCAGCAGCTTATCAAGGACTTCCTACGAGCAGTACTTC | TRBJ2-7 | - | - | TRBV7-2
CASSFQGAEAFF | TGTGCCAGCAGCTTCCAGGGCGCTGAAGCTTTCTTT | TRBJ1-1 | - | - | TRBV11-3
CASSPFGRGEQPQHF | TGTGCCAGCAGCCCCTTCGGCAGGGGAGAACAGCCCCAGCATTTT | TRBJ1-5 | - | - | TRBV7-9
CASSRYQVASPLYGYTF | TGTGCCAGCTCACGTTACCAGGTCGCCTCCCCCCTCTATGGCTACACCTTC | TRBJ1-2 | - | - | TRBV18
CASREYSPLHF | TGTGCCAGCCGGGAGTATTCACCCCTCCACTTT | TRBJ1-6 | - | - | TRBV2
CASSLAGGLDTQYF | TGTGCCAGCAGCTTAGCCGGGGGGCTGGATACGCAGTATTTT | TRBJ2-3 | - | - | TRBV7-6
CARSLLWSSYNEQFF | TGTGCCAGAAGCTTGCTCTGGAGCTCCTACAATGAGCAGTTCTTC | TRBJ2-1 | - | - | TRBV5-3
CASSIVGGHGQFF | TGTGCCAGTAGTATAGTCGGCGGACATGGGCAGTTCTTC | TRBJ2-1 | - | - | TRBV19
CASRGVKGSYEQYF | TGCGCCAGCAGGGGCGTCAAAGGTTCCTACGAGCAGTACTTC | TRBJ2-7 | - | - | TRBV5-1
CASSQRDRGTEAFF | TGTGCCAGCAGCCAAAGGGACAGGGGCACTGAAGCTTTCTTT | TRBJ1-1 | - | TRBD1 | TRBV3-1/TRBV3-2
CASSPSGVLSYEQYF | TGCGCCAGCAGCCCTTCGGGGGTCCTATCCTACGAGCAGTACTTC | TRBJ2-7 | - | - | TRBV5-1
CASSRGGFSQETQYF | TGTGCCAGCAGCCGAGGGGGCTTCAGCCAAGAGACCCAGTACTTC | TRBJ2-5 | - | TRBD1 | TRBV5-4
CASSQDEGGRREYGYTF | TGCGCCAGCAGCCAAGACGAGGGGGGGCGTCGAGAGTATGGCTACACCTTC | TRBJ1-2 | - | - | TRBV4-3
CASSARTANYGYTF | TGTGCCAGTAGTGCTAGGACAGCTAACTATGGCTACACCTTC | TRBJ1-2 | - | - | TRBV19
CASTPEGNTEAFF | TGTGCCAGCACCCCGGAGGGGAACACTGAAGCTTTCTTT | TRBJ1-1 | - | - | TRBV7-9
CASSSMKTGGTQYF | TGTGCCAGCAGCTCGATGAAAACAGGGGGTACGCAGTACTTC | TRBJ2-7 | - | TRBD1 | TRBV5-6
CASSTRQGTNSPLHF | TGTGCCAGCTCAACCCGCCAGGGCACTAATTCACCCCTCCACTTT | TRBJ1-6 | - | - | TRBV18
CASSTYRGSGNTIYF | TGTGCCAGCAGCACCTACAGGGGCTCTGGAAACACCATATATTTT | TRBJ1-3 | once | TRBD1 | TRBV7-8
CASSRDSRWEQYF | TGTGCCAGCAGCCGGGACAGCCGGTGGGAGCAGTACTTC | TRBJ2-7 | - | TRBD1 | TRBV7-9
CASSRTSGGVGADTQYF | TGTGCCAGCTCCCGGACTAGCGGGGGGGTCGGCGCAGATACGCAGTATTTT | TRBJ2-3 | - | TRBD2 | TRBV18
CASSQGLGSDPQHF | TGTGCCAGCAGCCAGGGGCTGGGTTCGGACCCCCAGCATTTT | TRBJ1-5 | - | - | TRBV3-1/TRBV3-2
CASSKVGRGADTEAFF | - | TRBJ1-1 | - | - | TRBV21-1
CASRNRAYYGYTF | TGTGCCAGCAGGAACAGGGCGTACTATGGCTACACCTTC | TRBJ1-2 | - | - | TRBV12-3/TRBV12-4
CASSYLPGTGYNQPQHF | TGTGCCAGCAGCTACCTTCCCGGGACAGGCTACAATCAGCCCCAGCATTTT | TRBJ1-5 | - | TRBD1 | TRBV5-8
CASSFRSRQNYGYTF | TGTGCCAGCAGTTTCCGCTCAAGACAGAACTATGGCTACACCTTC | TRBJ1-2 | - | - | TRBV11-2
CASSVGGNANYGYTF | TGTGCCAGCAGCGTAGGAGGTAACGCTAACTATGGCTACACCTTC | TRBJ1-2 | - | - | TRBV9
CASSLRQGAGTEAFF | TGTGCCAGCAGTTTACGGCAGGGAGCGGGAACTGAAGCTTTCTTT | TRBJ1-1 | - | - | TRBV27
CSVERSGVGYGYTF | TGCAGCGTTGAACGGTCAGGGGTAGGCTATGGCTACACCTTC | TRBJ1-2 | once | - | TRBV29-1
CASYRTGGGTEAFF | TGTGCCAGTTATCGGACAGGGGGCGGAACTGAAGCTTTCTTT | TRBJ1-1 | - | TRBD1 | TRBV18
CASSVELAGGMKTQYF | TGTGCCAGCAGCGTAGAATTGGCGGGGGGGATGAAGACCCAGTACTTC | TRBJ2-5 | - | TRBD2 | TRBV9
CASSFNSGGAETQYF | TGTGCCAGCAGCTTCAATAGCGGGGGGGCGGAGACCCAGTACTTC | TRBJ2-5 | - | TRBD2 | TRBV7-2
CASSHPGQGDTIYF | TGCGCCAGCAGCCACCCGGGACAGGGAGACACCATATATTTT | TRBJ1-3 | - | TRBD1 | TRBV4-1
CASSVVGAANTGELFF | TGTGCCAGCAGCGTAGTAGGAGCGGCGAACACCGGGGAGCTGTTTTTT | TRBJ2-2 | once | - | TRBV9
CASSGAGTGLNYGYTF | TGTGCCAGCAGCGGCGCCGGGACAGGGTTGAACTATGGCTACACCTTC | TRBJ1-2 | - | TRBD1 | TRBV13
CASSTGTAGTEAFF | TGTGCCAGCAGCACCGGGACAGCTGGCACTGAAGCTTTCTTT | TRBJ1-1 | - | TRBD1 | TRBV7-8
CASSMGLAGGYEQYF | TGTGCCAGCAGTATGGGACTAGCGGGGGGCTACGAGCAGTACTTC | TRBJ2-7 | - | TRBD2 | TRBV2
CASSGRTGGNAETQYF | TGTGCCAGCAGCGGTCGGACAGGGGGGAACGCGGAGACCCAGTACTTC | TRBJ2-5 | - | TRBD1 | TRBV9
CASSIRGRSTDTQYF | TGTGCCAGCAGCATCAGGGGACGTAGCACAGATACGCAGTATTTT | TRBJ2-3 | - | - | TRBV7-9
CASSSQGGTEAFF | TGTGCCAGCAGCTCACAGGGAGGGACTGAAGCTTTCTTT | TRBJ1-1 | - | - | TRBV7-9
CASSPHQQGSQETQYF | TGTGCCAGCAGCCCCCACCAGCAGGGGAGTCAGGAGACCCAGTACTTC | TRBJ2-5 | - | - | TRBV7-6
CASSFSGGDEQFF | TGTGCCAGCAGCTTTTCTGGGGGGGATGAGCAGTTCTTC | TRBJ2-1 | - | TRBD2 | TRBV5-4
CASSSEGLNQPQHF | TGTGCCAGCAGCTCTGAGGGTTTGAATCAGCCCCAGCATTTT | TRBJ1-5 | - | - | TRBV5-6
CASSVGPSSGGILGYEQYF | TGTGCCAGCAGCGTAGGGCCCTCTAGCGGGGGGATCTTGGGTTACGAGCAGTACTTC | TRBJ2-7 | - | TRBD2 | TRBV9
CASSLTGDMNTEAFF | TGTGCCAGCAGCTTAACAGGGGATATGAACACTGAAGCTTTCTTT | TRBJ1-1 | - | TRBD1 | TRBV11-2
CASSELGGGGNEQFF | TGTGCCAGCAGTGAACTCGGGGGGGGAGGCAATGAGCAGTTCTTC | TRBJ2-1 | - | TRBD2 | TRBV2
CAISETGQQNYEQYF | TGTGCCATCAGTGAAACGGGACAACAGAACTACGAGCAGTACTTC | TRBJ2-7 | - | - | TRBV10-3
CAWREGGPEAFF | TGTGCCTGGAGAGAGGGGGGGCCTGAAGCTTTCTTT | TRBJ1-1 | - | - | TRBV30
CASSKTENTEAFF | TGCGCCAGCAGCAAGACAGAGAACACTGAAGCTTTCTTT | TRBJ1-1 | - | - | TRBV5-1
CASSGPGPTEAFF | TGTGCCAGCTCGGGGCCCGGGCCTACTGAAGCTTTCTTT | TRBJ1-1 | - | - | TRBV18
CASSPTTQRGTYEQYF | TGTGCCAGCAGCCCTACTACTCAGCGGGGGACCTACGAGCAGTACTTC | TRBJ2-7 | - | TRBD2 | TRBV11-1
CASSPSGLNTEAFF | TGTGCCAGCAGCCCGAGCGGGCTTAACACTGAAGCTTTCTTT | TRBJ1-1 | - | - | TRBV4-2
CASSAYLDKTYNEQFF | TGTGCCAGCAGCGCCTACTTGGACAAGACCTACAATGAGCAGTTCTTC | TRBJ2-1 | - | - | TRBV9